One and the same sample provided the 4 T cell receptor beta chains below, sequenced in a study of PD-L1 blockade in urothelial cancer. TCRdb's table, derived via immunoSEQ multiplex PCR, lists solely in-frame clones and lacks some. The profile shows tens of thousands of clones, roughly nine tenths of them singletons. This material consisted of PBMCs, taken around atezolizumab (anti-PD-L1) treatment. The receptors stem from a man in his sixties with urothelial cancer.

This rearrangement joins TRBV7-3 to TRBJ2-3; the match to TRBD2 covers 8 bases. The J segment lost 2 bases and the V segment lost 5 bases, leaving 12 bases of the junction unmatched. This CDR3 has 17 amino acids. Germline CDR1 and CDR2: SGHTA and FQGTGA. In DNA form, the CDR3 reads TGTGCCAGCAGCCCGGGGGGACGGGGGGGATACACAGATACGCAGTATTTT. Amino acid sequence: CASSPGGRGGYTDTQYF.

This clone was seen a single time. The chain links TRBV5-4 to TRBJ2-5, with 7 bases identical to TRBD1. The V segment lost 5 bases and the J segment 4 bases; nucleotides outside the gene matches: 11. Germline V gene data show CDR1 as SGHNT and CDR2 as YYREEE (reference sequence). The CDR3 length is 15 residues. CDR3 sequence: CASRRDREIRETQYF. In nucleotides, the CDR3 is TGTGCCAGCAGACGAGACAGGGAGATTCGAGAGACCCAGTACTTC.

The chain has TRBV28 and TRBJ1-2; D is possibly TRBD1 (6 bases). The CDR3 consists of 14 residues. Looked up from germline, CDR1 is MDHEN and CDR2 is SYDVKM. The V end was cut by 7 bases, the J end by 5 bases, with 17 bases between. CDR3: CASIFSGDKYGYTF. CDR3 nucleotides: TGTGCCAGCATCTTTTCAGGGGATAAGTATGGCTACACCTTC.

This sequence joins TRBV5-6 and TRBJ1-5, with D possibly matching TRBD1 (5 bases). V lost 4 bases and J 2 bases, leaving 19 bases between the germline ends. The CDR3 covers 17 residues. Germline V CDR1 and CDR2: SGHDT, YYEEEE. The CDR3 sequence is CASSRKGVGGGNQPQHF. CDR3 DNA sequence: TGTGCCAGCAGCCGGAAGGGAGTGGGGGGTGGCAATCAGCCCCAGCATTTT.